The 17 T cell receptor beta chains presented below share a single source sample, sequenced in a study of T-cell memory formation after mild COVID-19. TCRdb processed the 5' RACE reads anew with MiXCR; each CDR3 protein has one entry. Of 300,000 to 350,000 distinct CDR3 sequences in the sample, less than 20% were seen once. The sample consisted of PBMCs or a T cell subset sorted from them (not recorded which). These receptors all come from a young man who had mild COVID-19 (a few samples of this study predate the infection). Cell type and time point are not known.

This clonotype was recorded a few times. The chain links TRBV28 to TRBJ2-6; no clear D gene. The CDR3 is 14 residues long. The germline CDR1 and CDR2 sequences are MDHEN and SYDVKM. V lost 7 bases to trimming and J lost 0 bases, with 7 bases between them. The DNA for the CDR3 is TGTGCCAGCATCCCCGGCTCTGGGGCCAACGTCCTGACTTTC. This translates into CASIPGSGANVLTF.

CDR3 in DNA: TGTGCCAGCAGTCCGAACTCCCCGACAGGGCCAGCCTGGGGTGAGCAGTTCTTC. Residues: CASSPNSPTGPAWGEQFF. V gene TRBV28 combines with J gene TRBJ2-1; 7 positions agree with TRBD1. This CDR3 is 18 amino acids long. Germline CDR1 is MDHEN and CDR2 is SYDVKM. Unmatched junction bases numbered 22, after V lost 5 bases and J lost 9 bases.

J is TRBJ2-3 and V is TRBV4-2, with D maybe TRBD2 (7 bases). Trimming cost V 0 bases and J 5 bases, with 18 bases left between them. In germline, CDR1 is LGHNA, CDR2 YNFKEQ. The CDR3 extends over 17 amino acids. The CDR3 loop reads CASSQESGGAEGDTQYF. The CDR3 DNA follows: TGTGCCAGCAGCCAAGAAAGTGGGGGGGCAGAGGGAGATACGCAGTATTTT.

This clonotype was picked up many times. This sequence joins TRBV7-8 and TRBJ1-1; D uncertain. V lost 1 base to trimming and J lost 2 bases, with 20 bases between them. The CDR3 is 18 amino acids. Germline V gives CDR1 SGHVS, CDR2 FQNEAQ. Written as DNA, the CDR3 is TGTGCCAGCAGCTTAGGCCGTCGTAGTGCGGGGTCAAACACTGAAGCTTTCTTT. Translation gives CASSLGRRSAGSNTEAFF.

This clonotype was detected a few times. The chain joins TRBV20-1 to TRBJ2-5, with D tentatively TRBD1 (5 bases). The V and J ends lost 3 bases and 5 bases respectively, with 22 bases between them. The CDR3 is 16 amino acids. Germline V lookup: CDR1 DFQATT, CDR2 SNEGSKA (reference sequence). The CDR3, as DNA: TGCAGTGCTAGGCCCCCAGGGTCCCGGACCATGGAGACCCAGTACTTC. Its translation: CSARPPGSRTMETQYF.

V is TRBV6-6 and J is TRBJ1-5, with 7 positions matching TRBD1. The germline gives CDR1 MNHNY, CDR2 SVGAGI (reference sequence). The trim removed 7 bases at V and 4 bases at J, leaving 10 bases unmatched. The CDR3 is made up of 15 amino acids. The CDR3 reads CASTNRDRRNQPQHF. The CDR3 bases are TGTGCCAGCACCAACCGGGACAGACGTAATCAGCCCCAGCATTTT.

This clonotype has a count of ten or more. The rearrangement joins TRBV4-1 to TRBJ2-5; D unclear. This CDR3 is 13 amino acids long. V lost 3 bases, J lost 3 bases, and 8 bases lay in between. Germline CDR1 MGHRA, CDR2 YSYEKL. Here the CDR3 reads CASSHWGEETQYF. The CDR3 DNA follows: TGCGCCAGCAGCCATTGGGGTGAAGAGACCCAGTACTTC.

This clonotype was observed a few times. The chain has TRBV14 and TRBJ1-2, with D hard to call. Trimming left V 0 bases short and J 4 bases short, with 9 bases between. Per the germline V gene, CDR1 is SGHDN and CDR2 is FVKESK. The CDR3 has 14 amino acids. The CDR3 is CASSQDLTAYGYTF. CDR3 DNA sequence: TGTGCCAGCAGCCAAGATCTGACGGCCTATGGCTACACCTTC.

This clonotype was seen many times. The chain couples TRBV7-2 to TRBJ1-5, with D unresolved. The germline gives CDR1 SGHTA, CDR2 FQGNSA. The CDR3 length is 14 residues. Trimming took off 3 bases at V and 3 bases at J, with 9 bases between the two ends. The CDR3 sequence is CASSLGNPNQPQHF. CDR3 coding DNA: TGTGCCAGCAGCTTGGGAAACCCCAATCAGCCCCAGCATTTT.

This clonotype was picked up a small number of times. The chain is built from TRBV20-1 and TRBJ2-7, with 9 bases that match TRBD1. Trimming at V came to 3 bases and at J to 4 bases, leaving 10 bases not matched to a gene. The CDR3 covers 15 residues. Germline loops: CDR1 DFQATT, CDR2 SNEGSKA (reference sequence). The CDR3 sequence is CSASETGTGRYEQYF. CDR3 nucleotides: TGCAGTGCTAGCGAGACCGGGACAGGGAGATACGAGCAGTACTTC.

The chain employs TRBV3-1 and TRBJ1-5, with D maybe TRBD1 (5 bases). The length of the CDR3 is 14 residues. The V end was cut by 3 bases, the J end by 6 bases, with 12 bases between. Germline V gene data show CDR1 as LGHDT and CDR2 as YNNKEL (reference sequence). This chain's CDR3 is CASSQSGGFQPQHF. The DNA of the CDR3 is TGTGCCAGCAGCCAGTCCGGGGGGTTTCAGCCCCAGCATTTT.

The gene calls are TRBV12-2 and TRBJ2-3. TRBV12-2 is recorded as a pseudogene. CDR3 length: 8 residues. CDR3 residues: CSEDTQYF. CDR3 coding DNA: TGTTCTGAAGATACGCAGTATTTT.

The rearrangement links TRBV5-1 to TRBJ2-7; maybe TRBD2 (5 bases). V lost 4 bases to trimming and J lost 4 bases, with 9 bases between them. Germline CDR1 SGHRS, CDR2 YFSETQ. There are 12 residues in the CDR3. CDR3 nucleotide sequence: TGCGCCAGCAGCGAGGGTTGGTACGAGCAGTACTTC. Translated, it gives CASSEGWYEQYF.

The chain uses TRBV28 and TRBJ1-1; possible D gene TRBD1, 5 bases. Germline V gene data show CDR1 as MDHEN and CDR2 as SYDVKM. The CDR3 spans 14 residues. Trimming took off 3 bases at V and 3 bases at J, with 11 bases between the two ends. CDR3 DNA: TGTGCCAGCAGTTTGGGGCACGGCGACACTGAAGCTTTCTTT. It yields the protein CASSLGHGDTEAFF.

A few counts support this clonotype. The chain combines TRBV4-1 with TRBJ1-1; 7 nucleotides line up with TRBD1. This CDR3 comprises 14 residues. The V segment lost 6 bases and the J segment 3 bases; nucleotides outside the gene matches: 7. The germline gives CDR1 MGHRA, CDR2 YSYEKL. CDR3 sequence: CASRVGRGYTEAFF. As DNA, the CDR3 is TGCGCCAGCAGGGTAGGCAGGGGGTACACTGAAGCTTTCTTT.

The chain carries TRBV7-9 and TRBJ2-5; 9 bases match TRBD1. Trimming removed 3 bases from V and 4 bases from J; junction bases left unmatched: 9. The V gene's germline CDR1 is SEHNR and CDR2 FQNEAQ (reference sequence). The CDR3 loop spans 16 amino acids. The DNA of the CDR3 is TGTGCCAGCAGCTTTCGGGGACAGGGCCTCGGAGAGACCCAGTACTTC. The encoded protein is CASSFRGQGLGETQYF.

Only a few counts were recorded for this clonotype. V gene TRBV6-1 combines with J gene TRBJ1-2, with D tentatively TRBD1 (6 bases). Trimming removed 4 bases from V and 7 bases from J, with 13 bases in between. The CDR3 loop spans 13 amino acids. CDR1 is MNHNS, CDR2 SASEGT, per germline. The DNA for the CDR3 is TGTGCCAGCAGTGTCGGGACAACGGGTGGCTACACCTTC. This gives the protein CASSVGTTGGYTF.